These 23 T cell receptor delta chains were sequenced from one sample in a study of gamma delta lymphoproliferative disorders and STAT genes. TCRdb reanalyzed the multiplex PCR reads using CATT. The table shows 1,000 or so delta-chain clones, with 1.4% to 1.5% occurring only once. Genomic DNA from isolated PBMCs served as the sequencing template. The specimen sequenced was blood. The receptors stem from a human donor in good health.

This clone was found many times. This sequence is one base from a far larger clone and is likely a read error. The gene calls are TRDV2 and TRDJ1; 8 bases agree with TRDD3. Germline values: CDR1 GEAIGNYY, CDR2 EKD. V dropped 3 bases and J dropped 0; count of bases not matched to a gene: 11. The CDR3 extends over 17 amino acids. CDR3 protein: CACDGPGGTPYTDKLIF. Here the CDR3 DNA reads TGTGCCTGTGACGGTCCTGGGGGAACTCCGTACACCGATAAACTCATCTTT.

In the case of this clone: This DNA's translation differs at residue 5 from TCRdb's protein, which comes from a much larger clone; a read error is likely, and the protein shown is translated from the DNA. Here the J gene is TRDJ1 and the V gene is not called; the table calls TRDD3, which could not be checked here. The CDR3 totals 19 residues. The CDR3 protein is CALGGQFLPGDTGADKLIF. CDR3 sequence (DNA): TGTGCTCTTGGGGGACAATTCCTACCGGGGGATACCGGAGCCGATAAACTCATCTTT.

By share of the sample, this clone is medium-sized. The protein TCRdb gives is from a much larger clone and does not agree with this DNA's translation at residue 17, likely a read error; the protein shown here comes from the DNA. The J gene is TRDJ1, the V gene TRDV2; D remains unclear. Germline assignment: CDR1 GEAIGNYY and CDR2 EKD. This CDR3 region has 19 residues. The CDR3: CACDPLRPGTRSYTDKPIF. The CDR3 region has the DNA TGTGCCTGTGACCCGCTTCGGCCAGGTACTCGTTCATACACCGATAAACCCATCTTT.

This clone appeared a few times. Since a far larger clone is one base different, this is likely a read error. The identical CDR3 is also encoded by other nucleotide sequences in the sample. This chain joins TRDV1 and TRDJ1; TRDD3 matches 9 bases. The CDR3 has 20 amino acids. V lost 5 bases to trimming and J lost 2 bases; unmatched junction nucleotides: 21. Germline V gene data show CDR1 as TSWWSYY and CDR2 as QGS. The CDR3 sequence: CALGLTWALGEDRVTDKLIF. The CDR3 DNA is TGTGCTCTTGGGTTAACCTGGGCACTGGGGGAAGACAGAGTGACCGATAAACTCATCTTT.

By share, this clone counts as medium-sized (0.01 to 0.1%). A single base is all that separates this from a far larger clone, so a read error is likely. The same CDR3 can be traced to other DNA sequences in this sample. CDR3 DNA sequence: TGTGCCTGTGACCCGCTTCGGCCAGGCACTCGTTCATACACCGATAAACTCATCTTT. This gives the protein CACDPLRPGTRSYTDKLIF. This chain links TRDV2 with TRDJ1, with D uncertain. The germline V gene has CDR1 GEAIGNYY and CDR2 EKD. Trimming took off 3 bases at V and 0 bases at J, with 25 bases between the two ends. This CDR3 contains 19 residues.

As regards this clone: One base separates it from a far larger clone, so it is likely a read error. Other DNA sequences in this specimen translate into the identical CDR3. The chain links TRDV1 to TRDJ1, with 8 bases aligning to TRDD3. Germline V gene lookup returns CDR1 TSWWSYY and CDR2 QGS. The CDR3 covers 17 residues. V dropped 1 base and J dropped 1; count of bases not matched to a gene: 8. The CDR3 loop is CALGERPRGIGTDKLIF. The CDR3 DNA is TGTGCTCTTGGGGAACGCCCACGGGGGATAGGCACCGATAAACTCATCTTT.

As to this clone: The identical CDR3 is also encoded by other nucleotide sequences in the sample. No V segment was called; the J segment is TRDJ3; TRDD3 is the table's D call, not checked against the DNA. This CDR3 spans 15 amino acids. The CDR3 DNA reads as TGCTCTGGGGGATGGAAGTCCTGGGACACCCGACAGATGTTTTTT. Translation gives CSGGWKSWDTRQMFF.

In regard to this clone: TCRdb pairs this DNA with a much larger clone's protein that differs at residue 13, likely a read error; the protein shown was translated from the DNA. The gene calls are TRDV2 and TRDJ1; no reliable D call. Looked up from germline, CDR1 is GEAIGNYY and CDR2 is EKD. The CDR3 has 17 residues. As DNA, the CDR3 is TGTGCCTGTGACGGTCCTGAGGGAACTCCGTACACCCATAAACTCATCTTT. Translated: CACDGPEGTPYTHKLIF.

A word on this clone: The protein held in TCRdb is that of a much larger clone and does not match this DNA's translation at residue 17, likely because of a read error; the protein shown is translated from the DNA. This chain joins TRDV1 and TRDJ1; 9 positions match TRDD3. The CDR3 extends over 23 amino acids. The V gene end was trimmed by 5 bases and the J gene end by 0 bases; junction bases not matched to a gene: 28. Looked up from germline, CDR1 is TSWWSYY and CDR2 is QGS. CDR3 nucleotide sequence: TGTGCTCTTGGGAGACCTAGAAGCTATCTCCACCTGGACGGGGGATACCACACCGATAAACTCATCTTT. This sequence encodes CALGRPRSYLHLDGGYHTDKLIF.

Notes on this clone: This likely stems from a read error, as it lies one base from a far larger clone. The chain is built from TRDV1 and TRDJ1; D is perhaps TRDD2 (6 bases). Germline-derived CDR1 and CDR2 are TSWWSYY and QGS. The CDR3 runs 21 residues. Trimming took 4 bases from V and 2 from J, leaving 32 bases between them. The CDR3: CALGGLGLPQRLPPTTDKLIF. DNA of the CDR3: TGTGCTCTTGGGGGCCTCGGCCTTCCACAACGTTTACCACCTACGACCGATAAACTCATCTTT.

For this clone: It differs at one base from a far larger clone, so likely a read error. Different DNA sequences within this sample yield the same CDR3. The rearrangement uses TRDV1 and TRDJ1; TRDD3 matches 9 bases. Germline CDR1 and CDR2: TSWWSYY and QGS. Unmatched junction bases numbered 29, after V lost 6 bases and J lost 0 bases. CDR3 size: 23 residues. DNA of the CDR3: TGTGCTCTTGGAAGACCTAGAAGCTATCTCCACCTGGACGGGGGATACTACACCGATAAACTCATCTTT. It translates to CALGRPRSYLHLDGGYYTDKLIF.

This clone was seen only a few times. The protein given by TCRdb reflects a much larger clone and differs at residue 13 from this DNA's translation, likely from a read error; the protein shown is the DNA's translation. The chain combines TRDV1 with TRDJ1; D gene uncertain. Looked up from germline, CDR1 is TSWWSYY and CDR2 is QGS. There are 22 residues in the CDR3. V lost 2 bases to trimming and J lost 0 bases, with 31 bases between them. DNA of the CDR3: TGTGCTCTTGGGGAAAAGAAAGGAGTCCACAGTAGGCCGGGGCGGTACACCGATAAACTCATCTTT. The encoded protein is CALGEKKGVHSRPGRYTDKLIF.

A remark on this clone: TCRdb pairs this DNA with a much larger clone's protein that differs at residue 16, likely a read error; the protein shown was translated from the DNA. The chain couples TRDV1 to TRDJ1; maybe TRDD2 (5 bases). The CDR3 sequence is 18 residues long. Germline CDR1 and CDR2: TSWWSYY and QGS. CDR3 in amino acids: CALGERRGFLKYTDKFIF. DNA for the CDR3: TGTGCTCTTGGGGAAAGAAGAGGGTTCCTTAAGTACACCGATAAATTCATCTTT.

As for this clone: A far larger clone is only one base removed, so a read error is likely. Other nucleotide sequences from this sample produce the same CDR3. CDR3 DNA sequence: TGTGCTCTTGGGGAACAGTTCCTACCGGGGGATACCGGAGCCGATAAACTCATCTTT. Amino acid sequence: CALGEQFLPGDTGADKLIF. The rearrangement uses TRDV1 and TRDJ1, with TRDD3 identical over 9 bases. The J segment lost 3 bases and the V segment lost 1 base, leaving 15 bases of the junction unmatched. The CDR3 loop spans 19 amino acids. Looked up from germline, CDR1 is TSWWSYY and CDR2 is QGS.

In this sample, this clone turned up many times. A read error likely explains why the TCRdb protein, taken from a much larger clone, differs from this DNA's translation at residue 16; the protein shown is translated from the DNA. The chain is built from TRDV2 and TRDJ1, with D unclear. The V gene's germline CDR1 is GEAIGNYY and CDR2 EKD. The CDR3 runs to 19 residues. The CDR3 here is CACDPLRPGTRSYTDELIF. Here the CDR3 DNA reads TGTGCCTGTGACCCGCTTCGGCCAGGTACTCGTTCATACACCGATGAACTCATCTTT.

This clone came up a few times. TCRdb's protein for this DNA is that of a much larger clone and differs from the translation at residue 5, likely a read error; the protein shown is the DNA translation. The chain recombines TRDV1 with TRDJ1, with 7 bases fitting TRDD3. Germline CDR1 reads TSWWSYY; CDR2 reads QGS. The J segment lost 0 bases and the V segment lost 4 bases, leaving 11 bases of the junction unmatched. The CDR3 runs 17 residues. DNA for the CDR3: TGTGCTCTTGGGGGCCGGGCCGAAACTGGGGACACCGATAAACTCATCTTT. This codes for CALGGRAETGDTDKLIF.

This clone turned up a few times. This sequence is one base from a far larger clone and is likely a read error. Other DNA sequences from this sample encode an identical CDR3 as well. The V call is TRDV1, the J call TRDJ1; D may match TRDD2 or TRDD3 (5 bases each). Germline V CDR1 and CDR2: TSWWSYY, QGS. The CDR3 has 18 residues. CDR3 sequence: CALGVPLLDTELTDKLIF. The CDR3 DNA sequence: TGCGCTCTTGGGGTTCCTCTCCTAGACACTGAACTCACCGATAAACTCATCTTT.

This clone is categorized as large. The same CDR3 is also encoded by other DNA sequences in this sample. J is TRDJ1 and V is TRDV1; 9 bases match TRDD2. In germline, CDR1 is TSWWSYY, CDR2 QGS. The J segment lost 8 bases and the V segment lost 4 bases, leaving 20 bases of the junction unmatched. The CDR3 has 18 residues. The CDR3 loop is CALGAERPSYFVLVKLIF. Written as DNA, the CDR3 is TGTGCTCTTGGGGCCGAAAGGCCTTCCTACTTTGTACTGGTAAAACTCATCTTT.

At least ten counts were recorded for this clone. Translating this DNA gives a protein that differs at residue 5 from the TCRdb one, which belongs to a much larger clone; a read error is likely, and the protein shown is this translation. The chain joins TRDV3 to TRDJ1; 11 bases fit TRDD3. The CDR3 loop spans 20 amino acids. Looked up from germline, CDR1 is TVYSNPD and CDR2 is GDNSRS (reference sequence). The trim removed 5 bases at V and 1 base at J, leaving 24 bases unmatched. CDR3 DNA sequence: TGTGCCGCCTGGGGATTCCCAGGGGTGGGGGATACGTCTTTCACCGATAAACTCATCTTT. Translation: CAAWGFPGVGDTSFTDKLIF.

As for this clone: The protein held in TCRdb is that of a much larger clone and does not match this DNA's translation at residue 8, likely because of a read error; the protein shown is translated from the DNA. The chain uses TRDV1 and TRDJ1; tentatively, D is TRDD3 (6 bases). This CDR3 has 22 amino acids. Germline V CDR1 and CDR2: TSWWSYY, QGS. V dropped 2 bases and J dropped 0 bases, with 31 bases sitting between them. The CDR3 protein is CALGEKKEVHSRLGRYTDKLIF. For the CDR3, the DNA is TGTGCTCTTGGGGAAAAGAAAGAAGTCCACAGTAGGCTGGGGCGGTACACCGATAAACTCATCTTT.

As concerns this clone: This likely reflects a read error, since a far larger clone is one base away. The sample contains more than one DNA sequence encoding this CDR3. This rearrangement joins TRDV2 to TRDJ1; no clear D gene. Germline-derived CDR1 and CDR2 are GEAIGNYY and EKD. The CDR3 covers 19 residues. V lost 0 bases and J lost 1, with 23 bases in between. The chain's CDR3 is CACDTVGADYGSSTDKLIF. The CDR3, as DNA: TGTGCCTGTGACACCGTTGGAGCGGATTACGGCTCTTCCACCGATAAACTCATCTTT.

In this sample, this clone turned up a few times. This chain links TRDV2 with TRDJ1; 11 bases match TRDD3. Losses at the gene ends were 0 bases for V and 3 bases for J; bases not matched to a gene: 17. The germline V gene encodes CDR1 GEAIGNYY and CDR2 EKD. CDR3 length: 20 amino acids. CDR3 residues: CACDTVKRVLGDIVADKLIF. DNA of the CDR3: TGTGCCTGTGACACCGTGAAGAGAGTACTGGGGGATATAGTTGCCGATAAACTCATCTTT.

This clone was counted only a few times. A far more abundant clone sits one base away, making this likely a read error. The sample has other DNA sequences that encode this CDR3 too. The chain uses TRDV2 and TRDJ3; 8 bases agree with TRDD3. This CDR3 has 18 amino acids. CDR1 and CDR2 (germline): GEAIGNYY, EKD. The CDR3 loop reads CACDTGGWKSWDTRQMFF. The CDR3 DNA is TGTGCCTGTGACACTGGGGGATGGAAGTCCTGGGACACCAGACAGATGTTTTTC.